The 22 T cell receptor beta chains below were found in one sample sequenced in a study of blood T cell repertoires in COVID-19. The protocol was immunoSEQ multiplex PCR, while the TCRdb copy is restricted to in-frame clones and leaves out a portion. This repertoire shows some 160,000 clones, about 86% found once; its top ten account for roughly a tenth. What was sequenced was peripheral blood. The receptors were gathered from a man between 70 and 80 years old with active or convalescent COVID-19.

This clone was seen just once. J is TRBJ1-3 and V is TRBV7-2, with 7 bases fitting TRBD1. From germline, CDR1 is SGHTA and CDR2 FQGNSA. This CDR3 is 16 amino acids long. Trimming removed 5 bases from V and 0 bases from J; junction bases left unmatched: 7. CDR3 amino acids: CASSPRGTVSGNTIYF. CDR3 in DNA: TGTGCCAGCAGCCCGCGAGGGACAGTCTCTGGAAACACCATATATTTT.

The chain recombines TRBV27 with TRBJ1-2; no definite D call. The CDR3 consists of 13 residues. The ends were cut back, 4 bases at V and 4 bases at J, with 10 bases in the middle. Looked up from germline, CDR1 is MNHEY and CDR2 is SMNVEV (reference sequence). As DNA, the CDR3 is TGTGCCAGCAGTTCCCACGGTACCTATGGCTACACCTTC. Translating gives CASSSHGTYGYTF.

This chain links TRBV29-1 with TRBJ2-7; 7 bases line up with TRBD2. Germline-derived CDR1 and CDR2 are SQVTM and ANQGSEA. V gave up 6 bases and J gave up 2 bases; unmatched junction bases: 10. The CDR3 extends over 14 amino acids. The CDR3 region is CSVGREREPYEQYF. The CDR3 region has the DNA TGCAGCGTCGGACGGGAGCGGGAACCCTACGAGCAGTACTTC.

The CDR3 reads CASSVLESGGITDTQYF. The CDR3 DNA reads TGTGCCAGCAGTGTGTTGGAAAGCGGGGGAATCACAGATACGCAGTATTTT. The chain couples TRBV6-1 to TRBJ2-3; 8 bases match TRBD2. Losses at the gene ends were 4 bases for V and 2 bases for J; bases not matched to a gene: 11. The CDR3 has 17 amino acids. The germline V gene encodes CDR1 MNHNS and CDR2 SASEGT.

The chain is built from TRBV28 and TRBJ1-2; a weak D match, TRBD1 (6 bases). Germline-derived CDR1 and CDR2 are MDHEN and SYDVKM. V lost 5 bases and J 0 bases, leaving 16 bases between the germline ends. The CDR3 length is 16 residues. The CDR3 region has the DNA TGTGCCAGCAGTCCCCCGTACAGGGATCCTAACTATGGCTACACCTTC. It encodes CASSPPYRDPNYGYTF.

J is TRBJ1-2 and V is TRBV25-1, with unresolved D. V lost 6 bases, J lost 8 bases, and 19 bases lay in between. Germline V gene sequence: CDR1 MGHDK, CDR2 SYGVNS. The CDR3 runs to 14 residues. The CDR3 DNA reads TGTGCCAGCAGCGGAGAGGAATTGGGTTACGGCTACACCTTC. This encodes CASSGEELGYGYTF.

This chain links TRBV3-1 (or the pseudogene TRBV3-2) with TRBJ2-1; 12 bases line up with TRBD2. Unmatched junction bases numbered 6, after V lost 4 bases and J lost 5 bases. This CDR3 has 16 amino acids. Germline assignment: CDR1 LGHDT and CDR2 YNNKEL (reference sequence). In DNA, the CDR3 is TGTGCCAGCAGCCTCCCGGGACTAGCGGGTAACAATGAGCAGTTCTTC. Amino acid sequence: CASSLPGLAGNNEQFF.

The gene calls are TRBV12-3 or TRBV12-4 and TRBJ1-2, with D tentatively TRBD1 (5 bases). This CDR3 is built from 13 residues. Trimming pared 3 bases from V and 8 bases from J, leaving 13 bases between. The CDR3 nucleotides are TGTGCCAGCAGTTTGGGGGGGACGGGCGGCTACACCTTC. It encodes CASSLGGTGGYTF.

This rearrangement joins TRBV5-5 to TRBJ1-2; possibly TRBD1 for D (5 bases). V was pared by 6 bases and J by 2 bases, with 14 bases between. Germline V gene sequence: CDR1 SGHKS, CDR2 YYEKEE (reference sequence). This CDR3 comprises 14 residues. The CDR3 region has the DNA TGTGCCAGCACGGGGGTTGGCAAGAACTATGGCTACACCTTC. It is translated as CASTGVGKNYGYTF.

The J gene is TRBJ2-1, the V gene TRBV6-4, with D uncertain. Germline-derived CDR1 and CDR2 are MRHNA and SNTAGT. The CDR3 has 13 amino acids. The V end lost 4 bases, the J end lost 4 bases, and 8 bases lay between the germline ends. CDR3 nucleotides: TGTGCCAGCAGTGGTTCCGGGTACAATGAGCAGTTCTTC. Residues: CASSGSGYNEQFF.

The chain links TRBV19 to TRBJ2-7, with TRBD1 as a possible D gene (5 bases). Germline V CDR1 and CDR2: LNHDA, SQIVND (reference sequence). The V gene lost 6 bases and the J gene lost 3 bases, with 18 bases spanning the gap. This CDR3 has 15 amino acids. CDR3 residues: CASSRLGAGLYEQYF. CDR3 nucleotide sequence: TGTGCCAGTAGCAGGCTTGGGGCAGGGCTCTACGAGCAGTACTTC.

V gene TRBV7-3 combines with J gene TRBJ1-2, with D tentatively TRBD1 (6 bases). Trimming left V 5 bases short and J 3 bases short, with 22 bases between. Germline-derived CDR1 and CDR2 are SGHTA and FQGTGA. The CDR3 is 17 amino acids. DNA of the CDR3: TGTGCCAGCAGCACCCAAACGGGGGGCCCTCCCCACTATGGCTACACCTTC. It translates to CASSTQTGGPPHYGYTF.

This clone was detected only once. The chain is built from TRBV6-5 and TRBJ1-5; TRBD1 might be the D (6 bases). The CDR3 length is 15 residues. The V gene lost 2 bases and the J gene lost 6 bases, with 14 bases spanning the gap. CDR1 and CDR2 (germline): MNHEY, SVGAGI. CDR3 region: CASSYDPGAGQPQHF. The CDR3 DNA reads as TGTGCCAGCAGTTACGACCCAGGGGCCGGTCAGCCCCAGCATTTT.

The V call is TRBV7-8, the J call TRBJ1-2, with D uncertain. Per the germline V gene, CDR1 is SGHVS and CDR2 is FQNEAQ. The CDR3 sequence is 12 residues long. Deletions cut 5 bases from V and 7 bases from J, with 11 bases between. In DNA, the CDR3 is TGTGCCAGCAGCCCGAGGGTGGGTGGCTACACCTTC. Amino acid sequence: CASSPRVGGYTF.

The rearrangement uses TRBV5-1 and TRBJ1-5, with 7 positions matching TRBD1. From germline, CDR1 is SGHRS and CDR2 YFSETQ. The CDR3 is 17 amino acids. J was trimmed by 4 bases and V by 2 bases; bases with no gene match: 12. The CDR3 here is CASSLGTRQGRNQPQHF. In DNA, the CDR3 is TGCGCCAGCAGCTTAGGTACCCGACAGGGAAGGAATCAGCCCCAGCATTTT. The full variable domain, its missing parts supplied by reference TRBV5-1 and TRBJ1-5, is KAGVTQTPRYLIKTRGQQVTLSCSPISGHRSVSWYQQTPGQGLQFLFEYFSETQRNKGNFPGRFSGRQFSNSRSEMNVSTLELGDSALYLCASSLGTRQGRNQPQHFGDGTRLSIL.

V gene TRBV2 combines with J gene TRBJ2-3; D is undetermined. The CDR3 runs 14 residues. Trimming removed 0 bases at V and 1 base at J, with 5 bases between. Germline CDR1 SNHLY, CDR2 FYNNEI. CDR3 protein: CASSEAIRTDTQYF. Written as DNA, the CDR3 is TGTGCCAGCAGTGAAGCTATCCGCACAGATACGCAGTATTTT. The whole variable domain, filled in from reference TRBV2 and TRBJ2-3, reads EPEVTQTPSHQVTQMGQEVILRCVPISNHLYFYWYRQILGQKVEFLVSFYNNEISEKSEIFDDQFSVERPDGSNFTLKIRSTKLEDSAMYFCASSEAIRTDTQYFGPGTRLTVL.

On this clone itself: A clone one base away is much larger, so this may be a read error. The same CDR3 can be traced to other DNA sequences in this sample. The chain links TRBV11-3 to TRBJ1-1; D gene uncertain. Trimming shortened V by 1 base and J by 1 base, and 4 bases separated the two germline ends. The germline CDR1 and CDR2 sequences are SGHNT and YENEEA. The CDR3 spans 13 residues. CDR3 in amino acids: CASSLGENTEAFF. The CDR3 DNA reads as TGTGCCAGCAGCTTAGGAGAGAACACTGAAGCTTTCTTT.

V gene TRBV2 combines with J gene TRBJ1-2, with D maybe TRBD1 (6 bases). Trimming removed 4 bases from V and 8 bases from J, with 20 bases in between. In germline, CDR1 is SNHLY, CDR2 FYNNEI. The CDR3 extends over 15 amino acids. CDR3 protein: CASSAQGPSGDGYTF. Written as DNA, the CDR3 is TGTGCCAGCAGTGCCCAAGGCCCGTCAGGGGACGGCTACACCTTC.

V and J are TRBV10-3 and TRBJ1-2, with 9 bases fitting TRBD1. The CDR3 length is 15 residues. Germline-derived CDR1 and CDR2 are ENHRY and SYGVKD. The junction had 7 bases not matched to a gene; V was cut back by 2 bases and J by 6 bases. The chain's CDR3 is CAISEPGQGIDGYTF. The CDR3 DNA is TGTGCCATCAGTGAGCCGGGACAGGGTATAGATGGCTACACCTTC.

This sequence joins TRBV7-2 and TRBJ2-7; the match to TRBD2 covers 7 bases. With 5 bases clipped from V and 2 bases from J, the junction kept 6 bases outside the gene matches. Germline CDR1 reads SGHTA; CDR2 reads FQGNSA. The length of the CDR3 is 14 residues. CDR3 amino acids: CASSPALAAYEQYF. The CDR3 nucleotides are TGTGCCAGCAGCCCCGCCCTAGCGGCCTACGAGCAGTACTTC.

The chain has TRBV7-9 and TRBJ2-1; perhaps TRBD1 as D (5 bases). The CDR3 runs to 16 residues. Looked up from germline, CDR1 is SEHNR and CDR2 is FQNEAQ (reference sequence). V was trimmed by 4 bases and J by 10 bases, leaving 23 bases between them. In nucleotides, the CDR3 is TGTGCCAGCAGCTACCGTCAGGGTCTTAAACAAGGGGAGCAGTTCTTC. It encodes CASSYRQGLKQGEQFF.

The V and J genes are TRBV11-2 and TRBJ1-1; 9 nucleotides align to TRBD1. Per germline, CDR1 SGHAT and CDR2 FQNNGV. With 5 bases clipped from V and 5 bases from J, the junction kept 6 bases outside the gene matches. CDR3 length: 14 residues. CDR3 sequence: CASSTDRGGTEAFF. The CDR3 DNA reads TGTGCCAGCAGCACGGACAGGGGAGGGACTGAAGCTTTCTTT.